This entry features one T cell receptor beta chain sequence. This clonotype appeared a few times. The antigen this receptor binds is unknown. No base quality information exists; no much larger clone differs at one position. This entry comes from a study of T cells in Graves' hyperthyroidism and ophthalmopathy (dated by TCRdb to the late 2010s). With respect to the entire study: Peripheral blood samples were taken at the time of initial diagnosis, prior to any treatment. TCR V-J signatures able to tell the groups apart were searched for in a discovery cohort of 90 to 100 patients, of whom 43 had Graves' ophthalmopathy and 57 had stable Graves' hyperthyroidism. Prospective prediction of ophthalmopathy was tested in an independent validation cohort consisting of 18 hyperthyroidism patients and 15 to 17 patients who later progressed to ophthalmopathy. The roughly 91 discovery patients were randomly divided into training and test sets at a 7:3 ratio. In about 6 Graves' hyperthyroidism patients, the study also compared T-cell repertoires from thyroid tissue with T-cell repertoires from blood. After blood sampling, hyperthyroidism patients were treated with methimazole at a starting dose of 30 mg daily, and ophthalmopathy patients were treated with high-dose intravenous methylprednisolone. The paper reports TCR Vbeta CDR3 sequencing of more than 120 peripheral blood samples: 40 to 45 ophthalmopathy, fewer than 80 hyperthyroidism and around 17 progressor patients. What the study reported, not specific to this receptor: Sample size was not statistically predetermined, and blinding of investigators to group allocation was not performed. Most expanded thyroid clonotypes (frequency above 0.001) were also detected in blood, a finding suggesting that blood repertoires may reflect thyroid immune responses. In cross-validation, a model built on a 13 V-J signature told ophthalmopathy apart from stable hyperthyroidism with 87.88% sensitivity and around 83% specificity, and in testing the same model reached 80%/75%. In validation, the model predicted progression to ophthalmopathy with approximately 70% sensitivity and roughly 75% specificity, a median of 6.5 months before onset.

Hyperthyroidism patients were newly diagnosed, with disease duration under 2 months, and aged 18 to 65 years. Exclusion was applied to patients with uncontrolled infections, other autoimmune diseases, pregnancy or lactation. Diagnoses were established on the basis of clinical symptoms, serum thyroxine and TRAb, thyroid ultrasound, and orbital computed tomography. Blood from progressor patients was collected at the time of first diagnosis with hyperthyroidism, before any ophthalmopathy symptoms had appeared. PBMCs were isolated from about 10 ml of fresh peripheral blood by Ficoll-Paque density gradient centrifugation. Progressor patients were first diagnosed with Graves' hyperthyroidism and then developed ophthalmopathy during follow-up. Trizol reagent was used to extract total RNA, and RNA quality was then checked on an Agilent 2100 Bioanalyzer. Amplification of TCR beta CDR3 regions was carried out from RNA transcripts. The TCR CDR3 was subjected to a first round of RT-PCR using the HTBI primer set and the Qiagen OneStep RT-PCR kit. A second multiplex PCR round built the libraries, followed by size selection and purification. Libraries were sequenced paired-end with 100 bp reads on an Illumina HiSeq2000. As for the original processing: SOAPnuke was used to process the raw data, removing reads that contained adapters or uncalled bases, had a mean Phred below 15, or lacked an exact match to the constant primer or identifier. High-quality paired reads were merged with COPE v1.2.5, and unique nucleotide sequences were defined as clonotypes. MiTCR v1.1 was used to align the clonotypes against IMGT TRBV, TRBD and TRBJ reference segments. The analysis was restricted to V-J combinations with a frequency above 0.0001, which together covered 99% to 99.2% of the repertoires. A TCS score was defined as the ratio of F50 (clonal expansion) to E x V (chaos), with BLOSUM62-based TCRdist applied between CDR3 peptides within each V-J. Welch's t-statistics and random forest reduced 450 to 600 V-J features to 10 to 15, which were used in a naive Bayes classifier (R e1071). TCRdb reprocessing: public reads trimmed at Q25 with fastp, clones called with MiXCR, in-frame beta chains kept. CDR3 protein duplicates are merged, each entry listing the most common genes and DNA. These V and J calls originate from TCRdb's pipeline instead of the authors' own analysis. The sample profile shows about 290,000 distinct CDR3 sequences; 13% of them were found once. Roughly 7.5% of the sample lies in the top ten.

From the cysteine through the phenylalanine, the CDR3 covers 14 amino acids. Just CDR3 DNA is preserved here, 42 bases in frame from base 1. CDR1 KGHSH and CDR2 LQKENI are derived from the germline V gene. V loses 5 bases at its end and J loses 0 bases; junction bases beyond the gene matches: 2. The chain is encoded by TRBV18 joined to TRBJ2-3, and 7 junction bases match TRBD2. Sequenced sample: blood. The sequence was collected from a woman in her twenties or thirties with Graves' hyperthyroidism that later progressed to Graves' ophthalmopathy. The CDR3 protein sequence reads: CASSTSDSTDTQYF. The base sequence is TGTGCCAGCTCAACTAGCGATAGCACAGATACGCAGTATTTT. With the rest looked up from the reference TRBV18 and TRBJ2-3 genes rather than sequenced, the full variable domain is NAGVMQNPRHLVRRRGQEARLRCSPMKGHSHVYWYRQLPEEGLKFMVYLQKENIIDESGMPKERFSAEFPKEGPSILRIQQVVRGDSAAYFCASSTSDSTDTQYFGPGTRLTVL.